A selection of T cell receptor beta chains follows, all from one sample in a study of cytomegalovirus exposure and HLA in healthy donors. Sequencing used immunoSEQ multiplex PCR; TCRdb keeps in-frame clones, though not all of them. This sample has over 130,000 clones, with around 75% found just once. The sample taken for sequencing was PBMCs. Every receptor here comes from a human donor in good health. CDR3s include the opening cysteine and the closing phenylalanine or tryptophan. A D gene is named only where the DNA matches it firmly. The size of a clone is reported for some rows only, either as once, few or many, or as a class for expanded clones.

CDR3nt	CDR3aa	j_gene	d_gene	v_gene	abundance
TGTGCCAGCAGCGGACAGTACCAAGAGACCCAGTACTTC	CASSGQYQETQYF	TRBJ2-5	.	TRBV9	.
TGTGCCAGCAGTCTTCCCTATGGCTACACCTTC	CASSLPYGYTF	TRBJ1-2	.	TRBV27	.
TGTGCCACCGAGACCGGGGGGGTTAGGGACGAGCAGTACTTC	CATETGGVRDEQYF	TRBJ2-7	TRBD2	TRBV25-1	once
TGTGCCAGCAGTTACCGCACCGGGGTACTTAATGAAAAACTGTTTTTT	CASSYRTGVLNEKLFF	TRBJ1-4	.	TRBV6-5	.
TGTGCCAGCATGCGGTGGCGGGACAGGGCCCGCCGGGGGGAGACCCAGTACTTC	CASMRWRDRARRGETQYF	TRBJ2-5	TRBD1	TRBV5-6	.
TGTGCCTGGAGTGGAGGTGGCTACACCTTC	CAWSGGGYTF	TRBJ1-2	.	TRBV30	.
TGCGCCAGCAGCCAAGTCCTTGGGCAGGTCGGCAATCAGCCCCAGCATTTT	CASSQVLGQVGNQPQHF	TRBJ1-5	.	TRBV4-1	.
TGCGCCAGCAGCCACGGGGAGAGTACAGATACGCAGTATTTT	CASSHGESTDTQYF	TRBJ2-3	.	TRBV4-3	.
TGTGCCAGCAGCCAAGGGGACAGCTATGGCTACACCTTC	CASSQGDSYGYTF	TRBJ1-2	TRBD1	TRBV4-2	.
TGTGCCAGCAGTGAATATGGAGACACTGAAGCTTTCTTT	CASSEYGDTEAFF	TRBJ1-1	.	TRBV25-1	.
TGTGCCAGCAACCTGGGGAGCGCCACCGGGGAGCTGTTTTTT	CASNLGSATGELFF	TRBJ2-2	.	TRBV7-2	.
TGTGCCAGCAGTAAGGGGGACTATCAAGAGACCCAGTACTTC	CASSKGDYQETQYF	TRBJ2-5	.	TRBV25-1	.
TGTGCCAGCAGTTACTCAGGTAGCGCCATCGGGGAGCTGTTTTTT	CASSYSGSAIGELFF	TRBJ2-2	.	TRBV6-5	.
TGTGCCAGCAGCTCAGGAGACTTAGCGGCCCCCTCCTACAATGAGCAGTTCTTC	CASSSGDLAAPSYNEQFF	TRBJ2-1	.	TRBV7-9	.
TGTGCCAGCAGCCAAGAAACAGGGGGCCGAGAAAAACTGTTTTTT	CASSQETGGREKLFF	TRBJ1-4	TRBD1	TRBV4-2	.
TGTGCCTGGAGTGTAAGGGGATCCGGGGGGGACTATGGCTACACCTTC	CAWSVRGSGGDYGYTF	TRBJ1-2	.	TRBV30	.
TGCGCCAGCAGCCCAACGGGGGGAGAGCAGTTCTTC	CASSPTGGEQFF	TRBJ2-1	TRBD2	TRBV5-1	once
TGTGCCAGCAGCTTAAGGAGGGGTCCCTACAATGAGCAGTTCTTC	CASSLRRGPYNEQFF	TRBJ2-1	.	TRBV13	once
TGCGCCAGCAGCTGGGGACTGGGCAGCGGGAGTTACACAGATACGCAGTATTTT	CASSWGLGSGSYTDTQYF	TRBJ2-3	TRBD2	TRBV5-1	.
TGTGCCAGCAGCACCGGGACTGCAGGCTATGGCTACACCTTC	CASSTGTAGYGYTF	TRBJ1-2	.	TRBV5-6	.
TGTGCCAGCAGCGTAGGGCCGTTGGACACTGAAGCTTTCTTT	CASSVGPLDTEAFF	TRBJ1-1	.	TRBV9	few
TGTGCCAGCAGTTTGATGGGACAGATCGGATACGAGCAGTACTTC	CASSLMGQIGYEQYF	TRBJ2-7	TRBD1	TRBV27	.
TGTGCCAGCAGTGTGTTTGGGGGGACCGGGGAGCTGTTTTTT	CASSVFGGTGELFF	TRBJ2-2	.	TRBV2	once
TGTGCCAGCTCGCCGGAGGGTCCGACCTACGAGCAGTACTTC	CASSPEGPTYEQYF	TRBJ2-7	.	TRBV2	.
TGCGCCAGCAGCTTGCAGGGGAACGCTGAAGCTTTCTTT	CASSLQGNAEAFF	TRBJ1-1	.	TRBV5-1	few
TGTGCCAGCTCACCATCAGGGACTAGCGGTACAGGGGAGACCCAGTACTTC	CASSPSGTSGTGETQYF	TRBJ2-5	TRBD2	TRBV18	.